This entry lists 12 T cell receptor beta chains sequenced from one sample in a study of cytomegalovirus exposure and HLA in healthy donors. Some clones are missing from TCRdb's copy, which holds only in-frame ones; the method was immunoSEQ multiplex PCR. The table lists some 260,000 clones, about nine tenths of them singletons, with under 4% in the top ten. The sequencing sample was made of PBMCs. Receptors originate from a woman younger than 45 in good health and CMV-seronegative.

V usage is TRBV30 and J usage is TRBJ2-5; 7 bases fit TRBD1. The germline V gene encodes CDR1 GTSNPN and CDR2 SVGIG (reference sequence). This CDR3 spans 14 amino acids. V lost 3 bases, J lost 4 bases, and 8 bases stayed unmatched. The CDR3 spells CAWSAGTVRETQYF. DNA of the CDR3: TGTGCCTGGAGCGCCGGGACAGTTCGAGAGACCCAGTACTTC.

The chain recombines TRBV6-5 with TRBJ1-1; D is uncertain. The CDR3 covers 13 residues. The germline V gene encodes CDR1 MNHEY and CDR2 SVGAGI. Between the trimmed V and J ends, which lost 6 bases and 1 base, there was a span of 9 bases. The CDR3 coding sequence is TGTGCCAGCAGAACGACACGGAACACTGAAGCTTTCTTT. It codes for CASRTTRNTEAFF.

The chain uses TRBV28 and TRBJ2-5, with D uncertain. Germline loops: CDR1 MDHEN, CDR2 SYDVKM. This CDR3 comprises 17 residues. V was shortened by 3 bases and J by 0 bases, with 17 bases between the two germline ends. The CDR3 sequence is CASSLTQIPGYQETQYF. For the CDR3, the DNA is TGTGCCAGCAGTTTGACCCAGATCCCCGGATACCAAGAGACCCAGTACTTC.

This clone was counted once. The CDR3 reads CASSLGLATDTQYF. For the CDR3, the DNA is TGTGCCAGCAGCCTGGGACTAGCAACAGATACGCAGTATTTT. The chain is built from TRBV7-6 and TRBJ2-3, with TRBD2 matching 9 bases. This CDR3 is 14 amino acids long. CDR1 and CDR2 from the germline V gene are SGHVS and FNYEAQ. Trimming took 5 bases from V and 3 from J; bases not matched to a gene: 3.

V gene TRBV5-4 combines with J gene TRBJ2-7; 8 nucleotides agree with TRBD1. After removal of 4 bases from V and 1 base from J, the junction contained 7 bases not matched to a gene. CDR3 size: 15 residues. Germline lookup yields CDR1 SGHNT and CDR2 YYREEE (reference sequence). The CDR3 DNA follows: TGTGCCAGCAGCCAGGGGAGGACAGGGTCCTACGAGCAGTACTTC. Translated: CASSQGRTGSYEQYF.

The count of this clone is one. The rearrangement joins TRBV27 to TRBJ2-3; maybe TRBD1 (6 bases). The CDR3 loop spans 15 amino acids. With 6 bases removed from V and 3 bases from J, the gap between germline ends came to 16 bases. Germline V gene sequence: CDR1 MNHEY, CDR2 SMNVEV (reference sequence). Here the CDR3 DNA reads TGTGCCAGCAGGGGACACCTAGACTCTACAGATACGCAGTATTTT. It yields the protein CASRGHLDSTDTQYF.

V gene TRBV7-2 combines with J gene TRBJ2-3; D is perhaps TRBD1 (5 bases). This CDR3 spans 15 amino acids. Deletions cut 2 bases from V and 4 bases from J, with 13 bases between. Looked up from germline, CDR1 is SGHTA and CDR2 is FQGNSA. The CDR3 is CASSLLAWGADTQYF. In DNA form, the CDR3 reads TGTGCCAGCAGCTTATTAGCCTGGGGCGCAGATACGCAGTATTTT.

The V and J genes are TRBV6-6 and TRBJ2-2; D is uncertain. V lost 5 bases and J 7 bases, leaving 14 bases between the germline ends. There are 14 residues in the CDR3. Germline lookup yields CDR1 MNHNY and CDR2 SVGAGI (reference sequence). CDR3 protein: CASSRAGNIGELFF. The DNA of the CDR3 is TGTGCCAGCAGTCGCGCCGGCAATATCGGGGAGCTGTTTTTT.

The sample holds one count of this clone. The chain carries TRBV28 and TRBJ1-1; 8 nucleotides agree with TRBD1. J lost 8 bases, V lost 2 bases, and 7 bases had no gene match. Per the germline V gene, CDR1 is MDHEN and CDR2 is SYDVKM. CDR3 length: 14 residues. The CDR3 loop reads CASSLKGWTGEAFF. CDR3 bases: TGTGCCAGCAGTTTAAAGGGTTGGACAGGGGAAGCTTTCTTT.

The CDR3 loop reads CASSPPLGSYEQYF. The CDR3 DNA reads as TGCGCCAGCAGCCCTCCTTTGGGGTCCTACGAGCAGTACTTC. V usage is TRBV5-1 and J usage is TRBJ2-7; D is unresolved. The CDR3 covers 14 residues. Germline CDR1 SGHRS, CDR2 YFSETQ. Trimming shortened V by 4 bases and J by 1 base, and 12 bases separated the two germline ends. Filled out from reference TRBV5-1 and TRBJ2-7, the complete variable domain reads KAGVTQTPRYLIKTRGQQVTLSCSPISGHRSVSWYQQTPGQGLQFLFEYFSETQRNKGNFPGRFSGRQFSNSRSEMNVSTLELGDSALYLCASSPPLGSYEQYFGPGTRLTVT.

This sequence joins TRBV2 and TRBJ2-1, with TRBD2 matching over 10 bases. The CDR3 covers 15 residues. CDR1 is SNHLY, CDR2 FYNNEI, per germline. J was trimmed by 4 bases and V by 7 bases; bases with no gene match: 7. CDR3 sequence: CASIPEREGYNEQFF. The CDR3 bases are TGTGCCAGCATTCCTGAGCGGGAGGGATACAATGAGCAGTTCTTC.

CDR3 sequence: CASSSNRGHPVGPQHF. The CDR3 nucleotides read TGTGCCAGCAGCTCGAACAGGGGGCATCCCGTAGGGCCCCAGCATTTT. V is TRBV7-9 and J is TRBJ1-5; 9 bases are a match to TRBD1. Trimming at V came to 4 bases and at J to 9 bases, leaving 13 bases not matched to a gene. There are 16 residues in the CDR3. The germline gives CDR1 SEHNR, CDR2 FQNEAQ (reference sequence).